This T cell receptor (beta chain) was identified during a study of Ad26.COV2.S vaccination and SARS-CoV-2 variants. Study outcomes and limitations: People given the vaccine had a wider spike-specific TCR breadth than placebo recipients did. For non-spike TCRs, breadth in vaccine recipients resembled that in placebo recipients.

About this clone itself: Its antigen remains unidentified.

The treatment is: roughly 19 received Ad26.COV2.S at low or high dose, single or two shots; five or six received placebo; per-sample allocation not given. Sample collection was performed on day 63 after the first vaccine or placebo injection. V was cut by 1 base and J by 8 bases, with 12 bases left in between. Germline values: CDR1 SGHDT, CDR2 YYEEEE. The CDR3 has 14 residues. TCRdb's copy holds only in-frame clones and misses some; the assay was immunoSEQ multiplex PCR. The repertoire consists of approximately 480,000 clones, with around 85% occurring once and the leading ten covering around 13%. The chain joins TRBV5-6 to TRBJ1-4; no clear D gene. This material consisted of peripheral blood, taken in a trial of Ad26.COV2.S vaccine versus placebo. The receptor was isolated from a person aged 18-60 years who received the Ad26.COV2.S COVID-19 vaccine or a placebo. In nucleotides, the CDR3 is TGTGCCAGCAGCTTGATCCAACTGGGGGAAAAACTGTTTTTT. Residues: CASSLIQLGEKLFF.